This TCR beta chain was profiled in a study of blood T cell repertoires in COVID-19. In the study overall: Acute-phase and convalescent COVID-19 samples originated in the United States, Italy and Spain. PBMCs, B-cell-depleted T cells, or T cells provided the cDNA or gDNA that made up the material.

In the authors' methods: Reference gene primer amplification in the assay estimated nucleated cell counts. Only in-frame clones appear in the TCRdb table, and some are missing; sequencing was by immunoSEQ multiplex PCR. From that table come the V and J calls and clone size; the DNA was used to work out D and trimming. The sample has roughly 90,000 clones, about 83% seen once. Germline V gene sequence: CDR1 SGHDT, CDR2 YYEEEE. With 2 bases clipped from V and 2 bases from J, the junction kept 5 bases outside the gene matches. There are 16 residues in the CDR3. This clonotype was sampled from a human donor in a cohort sampled during active COVID-19. The chain has TRBV5-6 and TRBJ2-2; 8 bases are shared with TRBD1. The sample consisted of peripheral blood. CDR3 bases: TGTGCCAGCAGCTTTCCGGGACAGGTCAACACCGGGGAGCTGTTTTTT. Protein product: CASSFPGQVNTGELFF.